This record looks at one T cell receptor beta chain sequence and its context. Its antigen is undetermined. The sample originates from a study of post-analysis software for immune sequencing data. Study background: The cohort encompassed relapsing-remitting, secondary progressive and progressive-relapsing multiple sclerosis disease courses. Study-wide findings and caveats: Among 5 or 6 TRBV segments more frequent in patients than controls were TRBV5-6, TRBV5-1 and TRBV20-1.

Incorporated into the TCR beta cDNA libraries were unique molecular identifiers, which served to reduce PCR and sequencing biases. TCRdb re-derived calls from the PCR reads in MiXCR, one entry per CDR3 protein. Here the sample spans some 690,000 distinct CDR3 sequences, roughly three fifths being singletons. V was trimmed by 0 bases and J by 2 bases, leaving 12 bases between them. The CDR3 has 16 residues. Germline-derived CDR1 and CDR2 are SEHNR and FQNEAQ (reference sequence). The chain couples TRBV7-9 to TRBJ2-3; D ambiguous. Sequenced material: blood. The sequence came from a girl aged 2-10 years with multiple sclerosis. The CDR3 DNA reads TGTGCCAGCAGCTTAGCGTCCCCCAGGCTCACAGATACGCAGTATTTT. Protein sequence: CASSLASPRLTDTQYF.